This TCR beta chain was obtained from a study of patients and donors after allogeneic stem cell transplantation. TCRdb used MiXCR to reprocess the RT-PCR reads, holding one entry per CDR3 protein. This table has about 410,000 distinct CDR3 sequences, approximately 16% appearing once. The CDR3 loop spans 18 amino acids. V was trimmed by 0 bases and J by 0 bases, leaving 17 bases between them. In germline, CDR1 is LGHDT, CDR2 YNNKEL (reference sequence). This clonotype was counted between two and nine times. The sample was blood, either unsorted or a sorted T cell fraction (not recorded which). This rearrangement joins TRBV3-1 to TRBJ1-2; no clear D gene. This TCR came from a human donor who was either an allogeneic HSCT recipient or a stem cell or donor lymphocyte infusion donor (not recorded which). It is not recorded whose cells these are; they may come from a transplant donor. CDR3 protein: CASSQDSDRVQSNYGYTF. The DNA of the CDR3 is TGTGCCAGCAGCCAAGATTCGGACCGCGTCCAGTCTAACTATGGCTACACCTTC.